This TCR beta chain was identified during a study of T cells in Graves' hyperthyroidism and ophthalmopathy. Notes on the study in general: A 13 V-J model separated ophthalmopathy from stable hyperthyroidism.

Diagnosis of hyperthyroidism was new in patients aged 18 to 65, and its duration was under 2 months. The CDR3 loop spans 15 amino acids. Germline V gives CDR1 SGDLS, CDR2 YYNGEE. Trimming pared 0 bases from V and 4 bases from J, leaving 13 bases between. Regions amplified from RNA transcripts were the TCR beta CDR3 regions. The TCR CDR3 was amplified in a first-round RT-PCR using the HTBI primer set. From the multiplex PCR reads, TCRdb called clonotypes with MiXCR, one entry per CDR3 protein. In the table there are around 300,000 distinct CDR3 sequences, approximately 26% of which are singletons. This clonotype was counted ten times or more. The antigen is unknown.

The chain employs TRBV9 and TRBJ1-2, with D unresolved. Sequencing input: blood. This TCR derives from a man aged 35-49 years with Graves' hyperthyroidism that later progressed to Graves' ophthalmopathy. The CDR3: CASSVDGTRGYGYTF. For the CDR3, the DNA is TGTGCCAGCAGCGTAGATGGAACCCGTGGCTATGGCTACACCTTC.